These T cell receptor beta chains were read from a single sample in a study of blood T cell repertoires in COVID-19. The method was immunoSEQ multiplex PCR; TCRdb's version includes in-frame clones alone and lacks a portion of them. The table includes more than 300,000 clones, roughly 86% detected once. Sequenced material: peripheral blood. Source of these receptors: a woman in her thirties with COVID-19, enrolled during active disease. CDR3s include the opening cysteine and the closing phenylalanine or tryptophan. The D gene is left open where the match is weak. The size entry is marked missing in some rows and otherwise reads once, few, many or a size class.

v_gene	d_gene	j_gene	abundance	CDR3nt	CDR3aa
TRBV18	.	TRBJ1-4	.	TGTGCCAGCTCACCTAGAAGAGCTAATGAAAAACTGTTTTTT	CASSPRRANEKLFF
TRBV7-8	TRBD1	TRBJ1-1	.	TGTGCCAGCAGCTTTTCGACAGGGAGGACTGAAGCTTTCTTT	CASSFSTGRTEAFF
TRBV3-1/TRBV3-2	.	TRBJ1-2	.	TGTGCCAGCAGCCAAGATCTCACGGGGTATGGCTACACCTTC	CASSQDLTGYGYTF
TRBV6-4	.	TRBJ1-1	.	TGTGCCAGCAGTGACATACGCAAAAAACAGCACATGAACACTGAAGCTTTCTTT	CASSDIRKKQHMNTEAFF
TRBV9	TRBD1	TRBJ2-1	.	TGTGCCAGCAGCGTAGGAAGGACAGGGACCCATGAGCAGTTCTTC	CASSVGRTGTHEQFF
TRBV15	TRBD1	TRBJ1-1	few	TGTGCCACCAGCAGAGATAAAGCCCCAGGGGGCGGAACTGAAGCTTTCTTT	CATSRDKAPGGGTEAFF
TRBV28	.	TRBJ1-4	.	TGTGCCAGCAGTCGTCAAGGACAGACTAATGAAAAACTGTTTTTT	CASSRQGQTNEKLFF
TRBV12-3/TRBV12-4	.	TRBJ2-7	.	TGTGCCAGCATGAGGGCAACGGCCTACGAGCAGTACTTC	CASMRATAYEQYF
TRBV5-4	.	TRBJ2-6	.	TGTGCCAGCAGCTCAAATTCTGGGGCCAACGTCCTGACTTTC	CASSSNSGANVLTF
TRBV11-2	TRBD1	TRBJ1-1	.	TGTGCCAGCAGCCTAGATTACAGGGGATGGAACACTGAAGCTTTCTTT	CASSLDYRGWNTEAFF
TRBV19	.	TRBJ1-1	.	TGTGCCAGTAGTGCCCTTATATCTCCCAGGTACACTGAAGCTTTCTTT	CASSALISPRYTEAFF
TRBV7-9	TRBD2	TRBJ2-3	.	TGTGCCAGCAGCTCGCCCCGGAAACTAGCGGGGGGCAGCACAGATACGCAGTATTTT	CASSSPRKLAGGSTDTQYF